This T cell receptor (beta chain) was identified in a study of blood T cells in healthy people across ages. A word on this clonotype: A junction end diverges from the germline sequence, so it may reflect a read error.

Germline V gene data show CDR1 as WSHSY and CDR2 as SAAADI. The CDR3 contains 16 residues. The authors isolated at least 6 million PBMCs per sample. Samples each had at least 5 micrograms of total RNA extracted. A second about 6 to 12 cycle PCR used barcoded and J-beta primers. TCRdb called the 5' RACE reads again in MiXCR, with one record for every CDR3 protein. The sample holds roughly 1,500,000 distinct CDR3 sequences, 42% seen once. Sequencing used blood. This TCR was recovered from a woman under 30 in good health. The genes are TRBV10-2 and TRBJ1-5, with unresolved D. DNA for the CDR3: TGCGCCAGCTGTGAATTGTATGGTGATAGCGATCAGCCCCAGCATTTT. It codes for CASCELYGDSDQPQHF.